The 19 T cell receptor beta chains reported below all come from one sample, sequenced in a study of identical twins. TCRdb processed the 5' RACE reads anew with MiXCR; each CDR3 protein has one entry. The table records 1.5 million or so distinct CDR3 sequences, around a third of them present only once. Sequencing was carried out using cord blood. The receptors were gathered from a newborn girl in good health.

The chain couples TRBV9 to TRBJ2-7; D not certain. Germline CDR1 and CDR2: SGDLS and YYNGEE. The CDR3 loop spans 14 amino acids. Between the trimmed V and J ends, which lost 0 bases and 0 bases, there was a span of 7 bases. The DNA for the CDR3 is TGTGCCAGCAGCGTAGATTCCTTCTCCTACGAGCAGTACTTC. Its translation is CASSVDSFSYEQYF.

The chain carries TRBV12-3 or TRBV12-4 and TRBJ2-3, with 8 bases lining up with TRBD2. Trimming cost V 3 bases and J 1 base; bases outside gene matches: 3. The CDR3 has 15 amino acids. CDR3: CASSFQRGRTDTQYF. DNA for the CDR3: TGTGCCAGCAGTTTCCAGCGGGGGCGCACAGATACGCAGTATTTT.

This clonotype was counted many times. This chain connects TRBV7-6 to TRBJ1-2, with 7 positions matching TRBD1. The CDR3 is 15 residues long. V was pared by 2 bases and J by 7 bases, with 10 bases of the junction left unmatched. Germline-derived CDR1 and CDR2 are SGHVS and FNYEAQ. This CDR3 is CASSLSKQGTGGYTF. CDR3 DNA sequence: TGTGCCAGCAGCTTAAGTAAACAGGGGACGGGTGGCTACACCTTC. Full variable domain (missing parts from reference TRBV7-6 and TRBJ1-2): GAGVSQSPRYKVTKRGQDVALRCDPISGHVSLYWYRQALGQGPEFLTYFNYEAQQDKSGLPNDRFSAERPEGSISTLTIQRTEQRDSAMYRCASSLSKQGTGGYTFGSGTRLTVV.

The genes are TRBV10-2 and TRBJ1-1; 9 positions agree with TRBD1. Germline CDR1 WSHSY, CDR2 SAAADI. The V segment lost 6 bases and the J segment 6 bases; nucleotides outside the gene matches: 8. This CDR3 has 14 amino acids. The CDR3 nucleotides read TGCGCCAGCAGGGATAGACAGGGGGGGTCTGAAGCTTTCTTT. This encodes CASRDRQGGSEAFF.

Many counts were recorded for this clonotype. The chain is built from TRBV20-1 and TRBJ2-3; D not certain. V lost 1 base and J lost 4, with 6 bases in between. The CDR3 covers 12 residues. The germline gives CDR1 DFQATT, CDR2 SNEGSKA (reference sequence). CDR3 bases: TGCAGTGCTAGAGCCGGGCCAGATACGCAGTATTTT. Amino acids: CSARAGPDTQYF.

The rearrangement links TRBV7-2 to TRBJ1-2, with no clear D. CDR1 and CDR2 from the germline V gene are SGHTA and FQGNSA. The CDR3 spans 14 residues. V lost 1 base and J lost 2, with 8 bases in between. The CDR3 nucleotides are TGTGCCAGCAGCTTAGAGGTGCTGAACTATGGCTACACCTTC. This sequence encodes CASSLEVLNYGYTF.

V and J are TRBV28 and TRBJ1-1; a possible D gene is TRBD1 (6 bases). This CDR3 comprises 14 residues. Trimming pared 7 bases from V and 1 base from J, leaving 13 bases between. Germline V CDR1 and CDR2: MDHEN, SYDVKM. CDR3 DNA sequence: TGTGCCAGCACCCAAGCGGGGGCGAACACTGAAGCTTTCTTT. It codes for CASTQAGANTEAFF.

The chain uses TRBV20-1 and TRBJ2-2; weak D call: TRBD1 (5 bases). This CDR3 is 13 amino acids long. The germline V gene encodes CDR1 DFQATT and CDR2 SNEGSKA (reference sequence). V shed 8 bases and J shed 6 bases, with 16 bases lying between them. CDR3 DNA sequence: TGCAGTCCACGTAAGGGGCAGTCCGGGGAGCTGTTTTTT. This gives the protein CSPRKGQSGELFF.

The genes are TRBV7-2 and TRBJ1-5; D is unclear. Trimming took 1 base from V and 0 from J, leaving 10 bases between them. CDR1 and CDR2 from the germline V gene are SGHTA and FQGNSA. This CDR3 spans 16 amino acids. The CDR3 here is CASSLGGRHSNQPQHF. The CDR3 DNA reads as TGTGCCAGCAGCTTAGGAGGCAGACATAGCAATCAGCCCCAGCATTTT.

This clonotype has only a few counts. The CDR3 DNA reads as TGTGCCAGCAGCTTGAAACAGCGACTAGCGGGGGTCAATTCCTACAATGAGCAGTTCTTC. It yields the protein CASSLKQRLAGVNSYNEQFF. This rearrangement joins TRBV5-5 to TRBJ2-1, with TRBD2 matching 12 bases. The CDR3 is 20 residues long. Trimming cost V 1 base and J 1 base; bases outside gene matches: 12. Looked up from germline, CDR1 is SGHKS and CDR2 is YYEKEE (reference sequence). The full variable domain, with the rest looked up from reference TRBV5-5 and TRBJ2-1, is DAGVTQSPTHLIKTRGQQVTLRCSPISGHKSVSWYQQVLGQGPQFIFQYYEKEERGRGNFPDRFSARQFPNYSSELNVNALLLGDSALYLCASSLKQRLAGVNSYNEQFFGPGTRLTVL.

This clonotype was seen more than once but under ten times. CDR3 in amino acids: CASTPQGPNEKLFF. In nucleotides, the CDR3 is TGTGCCAGCACCCCCCAGGGCCCTAATGAAAAACTGTTTTTT. V usage is TRBV28 and J usage is TRBJ1-4; TRBD1 might be the D (5 bases). CDR3 size: 14 residues. Deletions cut 7 bases from V and 3 bases from J, with 12 bases between. Germline loops: CDR1 MDHEN, CDR2 SYDVKM.

The chain links TRBV7-9 to TRBJ2-5; 9 bases are a match to TRBD1. Germline CDR1 reads SEHNR; CDR2 reads FQNEAQ (reference sequence). V lost 5 bases and J lost 4; bases outside the gene matches: 8. The CDR3 sequence is 15 residues long. The CDR3 DNA is TGTGCCAGCAGCGTCTGGGACAGGGACGGAGAGACCCAGTACTTC. This translates into CASSVWDRDGETQYF.

The V gene is TRBV11-2, the J gene TRBJ2-5; 13 bases line up with TRBD2. The CDR3 extends over 17 amino acids. J lost 2 bases, V lost 4 bases, and 7 bases had no gene match. Germline V lookup: CDR1 SGHAT, CDR2 FQNNGV. CDR3 sequence: CASSYNQLAGGQETQYF. DNA of the CDR3: TGTGCCAGCAGCTATAACCAACTAGCGGGGGGGCAAGAGACCCAGTACTTC.

This clonotype was observed at least ten times. V gene TRBV5-1 combines with J gene TRBJ1-4; D unresolved. The CDR3 runs 15 residues. Germline V gives CDR1 SGHRS, CDR2 YFSETQ. V was cut by 3 bases and J by 3 bases, with 12 bases left in between. CDR3 sequence: CASSWIGRSNEKLFF. As DNA, the CDR3 is TGCGCCAGCAGCTGGATCGGACGGTCTAATGAAAAACTGTTTTTT.

This clonotype was recorded many times. This chain uses TRBV29-1 with TRBJ2-3, with 9 bases fitting TRBD1. CDR1 SQVTM and CDR2 ANQGSEA come from the germline V gene. The CDR3 loop spans 15 amino acids. After removal of 6 bases from V and 4 bases from J, the junction contained 11 bases not matched to a gene. CDR3: CSVDRTGEVADTQYF. The CDR3 DNA is TGCAGCGTGGACAGGACAGGGGAAGTGGCAGATACGCAGTATTTT.

This rearrangement joins TRBV21-1 to TRBJ1-2; the listed D gene, TRBD1, was not tested against the DNA. TRBV21-1 corresponds to a pseudogene. The CDR3 has 14 residues. The CDR3 DNA is TGTGCCAGCACCCATTCTACAGAGGGGGATGGCTACACCTTC. This encodes CASTHSTEGDGYTF.

The V and J genes are TRBV3-1 and TRBJ2-1; 11 nucleotides align to TRBD2. This CDR3 region has 16 residues. The J segment lost 8 bases and the V segment lost 3 bases, leaving 9 bases of the junction unmatched. The germline V gene encodes CDR1 LGHDT and CDR2 YNNKEL (reference sequence). In DNA form, the CDR3 reads TGTGCCAGCAGCCAGCAAACTAGCGGGAGAGGAGATGAGCAGTTCTTC. Its protein product is CASSQQTSGRGDEQFF.

This clonotype was counted a few times. This chain joins TRBV7-8 and TRBJ2-5; 8 nucleotides match TRBD2. The DNA end lines up better with TRBJ2-7; the J call may be wrong. The V gene's germline CDR1 is SGHVS and CDR2 FQNEAQ. The CDR3 has 16 amino acids. CDR3 in amino acids: CASSGTRDSGIYEQYF. The CDR3 nucleotides read TGTGCCAGCAGCGGGACGCGGGATAGCGGGATCTACGAGCAGTACTTC.

This clonotype occurred a few times. The chain employs TRBV6-5 and TRBJ2-7; 12 nucleotides match TRBD2. Germline CDR1 reads MNHEY; CDR2 reads SVGAGI. The V and J ends lost 3 bases and 3 bases, in that order; junction bases with no gene match: 6. This CDR3 is 16 amino acids long. CDR3 coding DNA: TGTGCCAGCAGTTATTCGACTAGCGGGAGTGACTACGAGCAGTACTTC. It translates to CASSYSTSGSDYEQYF.